In this sample, the clone carrying this T cell receptor beta chain turned up many times. The CDR3 loop spans 15 amino acids. Germline CDR1 reads SEHNR; CDR2 reads FQNEAQ (reference sequence). Trimming took off 2 bases at V and 6 bases at J, with 13 bases between the two ends. These data come from a study of breast tumors, draining lymph nodes, adjacent tissues. TCRdb re-called the multiplex PCR reads with MiXCR, one entry per CDR3 protein. Of some 22,000 distinct CDR3 sequences listed, approximately 40% are singletons. The clonotype was recovered from a female donor with breast cancer. Some clones in this sample may be carry-over from other donors' samples. This sequence joins TRBV7-9 and TRBJ2-2, with D perhaps matching TRBD2 (6 bases). The specimen sequenced was breast tumor tissue. CDR3 region: CASSLSGGTAGELFF. The CDR3 DNA reads TGTGCCAGCAGCTTATCTGGCGGGACGGCCGGGGAGCTGTTTTTT.